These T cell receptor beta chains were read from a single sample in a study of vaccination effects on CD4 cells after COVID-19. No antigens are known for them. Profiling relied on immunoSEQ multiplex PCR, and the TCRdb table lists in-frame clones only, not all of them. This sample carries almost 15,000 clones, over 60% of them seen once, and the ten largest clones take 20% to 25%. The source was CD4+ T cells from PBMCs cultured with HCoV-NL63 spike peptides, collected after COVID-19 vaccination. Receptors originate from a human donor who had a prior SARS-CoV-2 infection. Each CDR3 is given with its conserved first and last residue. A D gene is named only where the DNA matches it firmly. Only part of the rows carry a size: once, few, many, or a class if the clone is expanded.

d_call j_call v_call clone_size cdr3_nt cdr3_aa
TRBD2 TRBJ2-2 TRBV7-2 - TGTGCCAGCAGCCTCCACCCACTAGCGGGAATGAACACCGGGGAGCTGTTTTTT CASSLHPLAGMNTGELFF
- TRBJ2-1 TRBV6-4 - TGTGCCAGCAGCTCCCAGGGTGGAGGGGAGCAGTTCTTC CASSSQGGGEQFF
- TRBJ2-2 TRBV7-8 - TGTGCCAGCAGCTTAGCTCCGGGAGTCAGGACCGGGGAGCTGTTTTTT CASSLAPGVRTGELFF
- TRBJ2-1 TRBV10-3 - TGTGCCATCAGTGAGACATCCAATGAGCAGTTCTTC CAISETSNEQFF
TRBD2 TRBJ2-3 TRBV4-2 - TGTGCCAGCAGCCAAGATGGAGTTAGCGGGGGAGCAGATACGCAGTATTTT CASSQDGVSGGADTQYF
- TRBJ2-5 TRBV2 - TGTGCCAGCAGGGTCACATGGGGGCGTGAGACCCAGTACTTC CASRVTWGRETQYF
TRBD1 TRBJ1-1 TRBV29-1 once TGCAGCGTTGAAGACAGGGGGCGAAACACTGAAGCTTTCTTT CSVEDRGRNTEAFF
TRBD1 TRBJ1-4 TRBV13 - TGTGCCAGCAGCCCGGACAGGATTAATGAAAAACTGTTTTTT CASSPDRINEKLFF
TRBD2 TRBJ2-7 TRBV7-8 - TGTGCCAGCAGCTTGGGACTAGCGGGAGGCATCAACGAGCAGTACTTC CASSLGLAGGINEQYF
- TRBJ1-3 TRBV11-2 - TGTGCCAGCGAGGACTTAAGCTCTGGAAACACCATATATTTT CASEDLSSGNTIYF
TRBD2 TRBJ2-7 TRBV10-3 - TGTGCCATCAGTGAGTCGTTAGCGGGGGCCTCCTACGAGCAGTACTTC CAISESLAGASYEQYF
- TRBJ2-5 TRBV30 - TGTGCATATGCCGGGGGCCTTCAAGAGACCCAGTACTTC CAYAGGLQETQYF
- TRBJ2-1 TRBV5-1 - TGCGCCAGCAGCTTGGAGCCCACCTACAATGAGCAGTTCTTC CASSLEPTYNEQFF
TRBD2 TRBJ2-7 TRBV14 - TGTGCCAGCAGCGAGGGACTAGCGGTTTCCTACGAGCAGTACTTC CASSEGLAVSYEQYF
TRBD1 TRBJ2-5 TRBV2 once TGTGCCAGCTCGAAGCGTTCAGGGGGTGAAGAGACCCAGTACTTC CASSKRSGGEETQYF
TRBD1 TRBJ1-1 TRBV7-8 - TGTGCCAGCAGCCGCATTCCAGGGGGCGGTGGCACTGAAGCTTTCTTT CASSRIPGGGGTEAFF
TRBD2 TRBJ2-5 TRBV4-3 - TGCGCCAGCAGCCAAGATCTAGCGGGAGGGCCCTACGGCCAGGGTTCGGAGACCCAGTACTTC CASSQDLAGGPYGQGSETQYF
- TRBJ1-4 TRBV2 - TGTGCCAGCCGCCGGTCGGCGGCGGCCGATAATGAAAAACTGTTTTTT CASRRSAAADNEKLFF
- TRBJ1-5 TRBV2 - TGTGCCAGCAGACCAACCACAGGTCTAGCGAATCAGCCCCAGCATTTT CASRPTTGLANQPQHF
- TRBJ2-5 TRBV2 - TGTGCCAGCAGTGGTATGTTCGGGGAGACCCAGTACTTC CASSGMFGETQYF
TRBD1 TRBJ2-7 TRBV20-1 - TGCAGTGCTAGTATTCGGACAGGTACATACGAGCAGTACTTC CSASIRTGTYEQYF
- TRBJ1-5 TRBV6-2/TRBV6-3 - TGTGCCAGCAGTTTTGAATCATGGGGCAATCAGCCCCAGCATTTT CASSFESWGNQPQHF
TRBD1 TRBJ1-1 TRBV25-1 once TGTGCCAGCAGCCCTACGCCGGGACAGGGGGCTTACACTGAAGCTTTCTTT CASSPTPGQGAYTEAFF
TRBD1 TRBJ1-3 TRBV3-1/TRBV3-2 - TGTGCCAGCAAGGGACAGGGAAACACCATATATTTT CASKGQGNTIYF
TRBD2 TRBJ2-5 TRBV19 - TGTGCCAGTAGTCCGCGACTAGCGGGAGAGACCCAGTACTTC CASSPRLAGETQYF
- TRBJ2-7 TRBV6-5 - TGTGCCAGCAGTTCGGACTGGGGCTCCTACGAGCAGTACTTC CASSSDWGSYEQYF
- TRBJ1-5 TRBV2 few TGTGCCAGCACGAGGGTCCGGAACAATCAGCCCCAGCATTTT CASTRVRNNQPQHF
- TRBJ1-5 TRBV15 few TGTGCCACCAGCAGTAGACAGATCGGTCAGCCCCAGCATTTT CATSSRQIGQPQHF
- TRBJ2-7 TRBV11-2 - TGTGCCAGCAGCTTGAGCCAGGCGAGCTCCTACGAGCAGTACTTC CASSLSQASSYEQYF
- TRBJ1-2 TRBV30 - TGTGCCTGGGGGGTTAGCAGGGGAAGCTATGGCTACACCTTC CAWGVSRGSYGYTF
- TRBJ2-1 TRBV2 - TGTGCCACCCTACTTACTTCCAATGAGCAGTTCTTC CATLLTSNEQFF
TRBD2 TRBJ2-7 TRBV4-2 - TGTGCCAGCAGCCAAGAGCCTAGCGGGCTAACCTACGAGCAGTACTTC CASSQEPSGLTYEQYF
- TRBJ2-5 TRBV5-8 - TGTGCCAGCAGCTGGCGCGGGGGCTACCAAGAGACCCAGTACTTC CASSWRGGYQETQYF
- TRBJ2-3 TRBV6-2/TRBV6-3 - TGTGCCAGCAGCCACCAACTATGGAGCACAGATACGCAGTATTTT CASSHQLWSTDTQYF
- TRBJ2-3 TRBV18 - TGTGCCAGCTCACCACCGGCCGGGAGAACAGATACGCAGTATTTT CASSPPAGRTDTQYF